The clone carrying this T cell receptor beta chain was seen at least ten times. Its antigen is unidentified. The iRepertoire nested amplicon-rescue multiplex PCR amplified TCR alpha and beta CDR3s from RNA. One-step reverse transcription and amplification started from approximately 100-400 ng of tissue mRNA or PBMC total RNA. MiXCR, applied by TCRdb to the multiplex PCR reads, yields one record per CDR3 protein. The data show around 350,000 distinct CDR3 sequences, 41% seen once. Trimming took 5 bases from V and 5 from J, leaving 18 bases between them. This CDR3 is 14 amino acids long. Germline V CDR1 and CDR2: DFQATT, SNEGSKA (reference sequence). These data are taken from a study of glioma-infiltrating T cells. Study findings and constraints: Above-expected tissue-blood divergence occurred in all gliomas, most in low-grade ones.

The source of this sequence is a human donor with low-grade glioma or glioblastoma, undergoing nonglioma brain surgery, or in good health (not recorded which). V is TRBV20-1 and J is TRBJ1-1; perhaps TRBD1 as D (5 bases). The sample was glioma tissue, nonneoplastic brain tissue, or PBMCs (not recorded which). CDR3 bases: TGCAGTGCTTTAAAAGGGCAGGGTAGGACTGAAGCTTTCTTT. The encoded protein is CSALKGQGRTEAFF.